The 6 T cell receptor beta chains presented below share a single source sample, sequenced in a study of blood T cell repertoires in COVID-19. The method was immunoSEQ multiplex PCR; TCRdb's version includes in-frame clones alone and lacks a portion of them. The table has 130,000 to 150,000 clones, roughly four fifths seen once. The specimen sequenced was peripheral blood. These receptors originate from a human donor with acute or convalescent COVID-19. The donor label of this sample is uncertain.

This chain links TRBV3-1 (or the pseudogene TRBV3-2) with TRBJ2-3; a possible D gene is TRBD2 (5 bases). Germline V gene lookup returns CDR1 LGHDT and CDR2 YNNKEL (reference sequence). CDR3 length: 11 amino acids. V lost 10 bases to trimming and J lost 2 bases, with 7 bases between them. The CDR3 nucleotides read TGTGCCACGCGGGCCACAGATACGCAGTATTTT. Amino acids: CATRATDTQYF.

The CDR3 coding sequence is TGTGCCAGCAGTTACGGCCAGGGGGCGAAGGGTAGCGCCATATATTTT. As protein: CASSYGQGAKGSAIYF. J is TRBJ1-3 and V is TRBV6-5, with TRBD1 identical over 8 bases. The length of the CDR3 is 16 residues. Germline CDR1 reads MNHEY; CDR2 reads SVGAGI. Trimming at V came to 2 bases and at J to 11 bases, leaving 14 bases not matched to a gene.

The chain employs TRBV10-3 and TRBJ2-3; 8 bases agree with TRBD1. From germline, CDR1 is ENHRY and CDR2 SYGVKD. J lost 2 bases, V lost 4 bases, and 5 bases had no gene match. The CDR3 is 15 residues long. As DNA, the CDR3 is TGTGCCATCAGTGCGGGGACAGGAGACACAGATACGCAGTATTTT. This translates into CAISAGTGDTDTQYF.

This chain links TRBV6-5 with TRBJ1-6; TRBD1 agrees at 9 bases. Germline V gives CDR1 MNHEY, CDR2 SVGAGI. The CDR3 extends over 16 amino acids. After removal of 4 bases from V and 4 bases from J, the junction contained 5 bases not matched to a gene. The CDR3 nucleotides read TGTGCCAGCAGTTCCTCCGGGACAGGGTATAATTCACCCCTCCACTTT. It specifies CASSSSGTGYNSPLHF.

This clone is a singleton in its sample. The chain recombines TRBV5-1 with TRBJ1-1; 7 positions agree with TRBD1. Trimming at V came to 0 bases and at J to 0 bases, leaving 8 bases not matched to a gene. Germline CDR1 is SGHRS and CDR2 is YFSETQ. The CDR3 has 17 residues. The chain's CDR3 is CASSLVGPGTVNTEAFF. For the CDR3, the DNA is TGCGCCAGCAGCTTGGTTGGCCCCGGGACAGTGAACACTGAAGCTTTCTTT. Together with reference TRBV5-1 and TRBJ1-1, the CDR3 gives the full variable domain: KAGVTQTPRYLIKTRGQQVTLSCSPISGHRSVSWYQQTPGQGLQFLFEYFSETQRNKGNFPGRFSGRQFSNSRSEMNVSTLELGDSALYLCASSLVGPGTVNTEAFFGQGTRLTVV.

The chain joins TRBV5-6 to TRBJ2-1; D might be TRBD1 (7 bases). V was cut by 4 bases and J by 10 bases, with 15 bases left in between. CDR1 SGHDT and CDR2 YYEEEE come from the germline V gene. This CDR3 has 13 residues. The CDR3 reads CASSPLRGVEQFF. CDR3 DNA sequence: TGTGCCAGCAGCCCCCTCAGGGGGGTCGAGCAGTTCTTC.